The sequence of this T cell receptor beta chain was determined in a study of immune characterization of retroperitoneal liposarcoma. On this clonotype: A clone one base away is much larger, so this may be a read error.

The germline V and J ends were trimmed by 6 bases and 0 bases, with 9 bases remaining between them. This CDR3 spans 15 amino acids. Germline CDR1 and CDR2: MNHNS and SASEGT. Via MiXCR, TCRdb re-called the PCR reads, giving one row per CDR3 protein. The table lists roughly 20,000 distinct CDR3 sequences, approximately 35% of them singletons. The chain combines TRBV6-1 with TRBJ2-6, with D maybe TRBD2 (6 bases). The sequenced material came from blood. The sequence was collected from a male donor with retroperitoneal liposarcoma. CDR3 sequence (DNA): TGTGCCAGCAGGGAGGGGTTCTCTGGGGCCAACGTCCTGACTTTC. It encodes CASREGFSGANVLTF.